The 27 T cell receptor beta chains below all came from one sample that was sequenced in a study of T-cell memory formation after mild COVID-19. Using its own MiXCR run on the 5' RACE reads, TCRdb lists one record per CDR3 protein. The sample records about 350,000 distinct CDR3 sequences, approximately 15% being singletons. Specimen: PBMCs or a T cell subset sorted from them (not recorded which). Receptors were obtained from a young man who had mild COVID-19 (a few samples of this study predate the infection). Cell type and time point are not known.

This clonotype was counted ten times or more. The chain recombines TRBV13 with TRBJ2-1; 7 positions match TRBD1. V was pared by 3 bases and J by 4 bases, with 9 bases of the junction left unmatched. Germline values: CDR1 PRHDT, CDR2 FYEKMQ (reference sequence). This CDR3 is 16 amino acids long. CDR3 residues: CASSFDPGTAYNEQFF. The CDR3 DNA sequence: TGTGCCAGCAGCTTTGATCCCGGGACAGCATACAATGAGCAGTTCTTC.

V usage is TRBV5-1 and J usage is TRBJ1-1; D is ambiguous. V was shortened by 0 bases and J by 6 bases, with 9 bases between the two germline ends. The CDR3 runs 13 residues. The germline CDR1 and CDR2 sequences are SGHRS and YFSETQ. The CDR3 protein is CASSLAVGAEAFF. The CDR3 DNA reads TGCGCCAGCAGCTTGGCCGTGGGAGCTGAAGCTTTCTTT. Based on the CDR3 plus reference TRBV5-1 and TRBJ1-1, the full variable domain is KAGVTQTPRYLIKTRGQQVTLSCSPISGHRSVSWYQQTPGQGLQFLFEYFSETQRNKGNFPGRFSGRQFSNSRSEMNVSTLELGDSALYLCASSLAVGAEAFFGQGTRLTVV.

There are a few counts of this clonotype. The rearrangement uses TRBV7-3 and TRBJ2-1; D unresolved. The CDR3 contains 13 residues. V dropped 3 bases and J dropped 7 bases, with 10 bases sitting between them. The V gene's germline CDR1 is SGHTA and CDR2 FQGTGA. The CDR3 bases are TGTGCCAGCAGCTTGGGCGAAAGGAATGAGCAGTTCTTC. Residues: CASSLGERNEQFF. The whole variable domain, filled in from reference TRBV7-3 and TRBJ2-1, reads GAGVSQTPSNKVTEKGKYVELRCDPISGHTALYWYRQSLGQGPEFLIYFQGTGAADDSGLPNDRFFAVRPEGSVSTLKIQRTERGDSAVYLCASSLGERNEQFFGPGTRLTVL.

This clonotype was picked up a small number of times. The V call is TRBV5-1, the J call TRBJ1-4; D gene uncertain. The V and J ends lost 5 bases and 8 bases respectively, with 13 bases between them. This CDR3 comprises 13 residues. From germline, CDR1 is SGHRS and CDR2 YFSETQ. CDR3 bases: TGCGCCAGCAGGGACGTGAAGGGAGAAAAACTGTTTTTT. It encodes CASRDVKGEKLFF.

The chain links TRBV29-1 to TRBJ1-2; maybe TRBD1 (6 bases). This CDR3 is 14 amino acids long. Trimming removed 5 bases at V and 0 bases at J, with 13 bases between. Germline loops: CDR1 SQVTM, CDR2 ANQGSEA. CDR3 loop: CSVTRTDSNYGYTF. CDR3 DNA: TGCAGCGTTACCCGGACAGACTCTAACTATGGCTACACCTTC. The entire variable domain, with the rest obtained from reference TRBV29-1 and TRBJ1-2, is as follows: SAVISQKPSRDICQRGTSLTIQCQVDSQVTMMFWYRQQPGQSLTLIATANQGSEATYESGFVIDKFPISRPNLTFSTLTVSNMSPEDSSIYLCSVTRTDSNYGYTFGSGTRLTVV.

The genes are TRBV20-1 and TRBJ1-2, with TRBD1 matching 9 bases. Unmatched junction bases numbered 6, after V lost 6 bases and J lost 4 bases. Per the germline V gene, CDR1 is DFQATT and CDR2 is SNEGSKA (reference sequence). This CDR3 has 13 residues. CDR3 DNA sequence: TGCAGTGCGCGGGGACAGGGAAGCTATGGCTACACCTTC. Translation: CSARGQGSYGYTF.

This chain connects TRBV29-1 to TRBJ2-1; D possibly matches TRBD1 or TRBD2 (5 bases each). Germline V gene sequence: CDR1 SQVTM, CDR2 ANQGSEA. Trimming removed 8 bases from V and 8 bases from J, with 13 bases in between. The CDR3 is made up of 11 amino acids. The CDR3, as DNA: TGCAGCTCTGGGACGTCGTATGAGCAGTTCTTC. Protein product: CSSGTSYEQFF.

The sample holds a few counts of this clonotype. V gene TRBV28 combines with J gene TRBJ2-2; no clear D gene. Germline loops: CDR1 MDHEN, CDR2 SYDVKM. The CDR3 contains 16 residues. V was shortened by 3 bases and J by 5 bases, with 16 bases between the two germline ends. The CDR3: CASSFLGSGTTGELFF. Written as DNA, the CDR3 is TGTGCCAGCAGTTTTTTGGGTTCGGGTACAACCGGGGAGCTGTTTTTT.

This clonotype was counted a few times. V is TRBV20-1 and J is TRBJ1-2, with 9 bases that match TRBD1. The V and J ends lost 4 bases and 5 bases, in that order; junction bases with no gene match: 5. CDR1 is DFQATT and CDR2 is SNEGSKA in the germline V gene (reference sequence). This CDR3 spans 13 amino acids. The CDR3 sequence is CSATQTGGYGYTF. CDR3 nucleotides: TGCAGTGCTACCCAGACAGGGGGATATGGCTACACCTTC.

This clonotype was detected many times. The chain combines TRBV7-2 with TRBJ2-3; TRBD1 agrees at 8 bases. Per germline, CDR1 SGHTA and CDR2 FQGNSA. CDR3 size: 14 residues. The junction had 3 bases not matched to a gene; V was cut back by 6 bases and J by 1 base. CDR3 sequence: CASRDRGGTDTQYF. The CDR3 nucleotides read TGTGCCAGCAGAGACAGGGGTGGCACAGATACGCAGTATTTT.

This clonotype was recorded many times. The chain recombines TRBV24-1 with TRBJ2-1; D ambiguous. The CDR3 has 12 amino acids. V was pared by 7 bases and J by 4 bases, with 7 bases between. Germline V gene sequence: CDR1 KGHDR, CDR2 SFDVKD. This chain's CDR3 is CATSDEYNEQFF. The CDR3 DNA reads TGTGCCACCAGCGACGAGTACAATGAGCAGTTCTTC.

The chain combines TRBV3-1 with TRBJ1-4; TRBD1 is a possible D gene (5 bases). V dropped 0 bases and J dropped 3 bases, with 8 bases sitting between them. Looked up from germline, CDR1 is LGHDT and CDR2 is YNNKEL (reference sequence). The CDR3 spans 15 residues. CDR3 loop: CASSQEGLANEKLFF. The CDR3 DNA sequence: TGTGCCAGCAGCCAAGAGGGGCTGGCTAATGAAAAACTGTTTTTT. Filled out from reference TRBV3-1 and TRBJ1-4, the complete variable domain reads DTAVSQTPKYLVTQMGNDKSIKCEQNLGHDTMYWYKQDSKKFLKIMFSYNNKELIINETVPNRFSPKSPDKAHLNLHINSLELGDSAVYFCASSQEGLANEKLFFGSGTQLSVL.

The rearrangement uses TRBV9 and TRBJ2-3; perhaps TRBD1 as D (5 bases). The CDR3 consists of 17 residues. Trimming removed 0 bases from V and 1 base from J, with 15 bases in between. The V gene's germline CDR1 is SGDLS and CDR2 YYNGEE. The CDR3 DNA reads as TGTGCCAGCAGCGTAGGGACACTCCCCCCGGGCACAGATACGCAGTATTTT. Protein product: CASSVGTLPPGTDTQYF.

The chain employs TRBV2 and TRBJ1-5, with D possibly matching TRBD1 (6 bases). Germline CDR1 and CDR2: SNHLY and FYNNEI. The CDR3 consists of 15 residues. CDR3 residues: CGTSQGRGGGQPQHF. CDR3 bases: TGTGGAACTAGCCAGGGCAGGGGAGGAGGTCAGCCCCAGCATTTT.

The chain carries TRBV28 and TRBJ1-2; 7 nucleotides align to TRBD1. CDR3 length: 13 amino acids. V shed 10 bases and J 9 bases; nucleotides not matched to a gene: 14. Germline-derived CDR1 and CDR2 are MDHEN and SYDVKM. The CDR3 region is CATRSGTVFSYTF. In DNA form, the CDR3 reads TGTGCCACAAGATCCGGGACAGTATTCAGCTACACCTTC.

This clonotype was counted between two and nine times. The CDR3 DNA reads TGTGCCAGTAGATCGACCCTGCTGGTTGGCTACACCTTC. Translating gives CASRSTLLVGYTF. The V gene is TRBV19, the J gene TRBJ1-2; D gene ambiguous. Trimming left V 6 bases short and J 7 bases short, with 15 bases between. The length of the CDR3 is 13 residues. Germline CDR1 and CDR2: LNHDA and SQIVND (reference sequence). The whole variable domain, filled in from reference TRBV19 and TRBJ1-2, reads DGGITQSPKYLFRKEGQNVTLSCEQNLNHDAMYWYRQDPGQGLRLIYYSQIVNDFQKGDIAEGYSVSREKKESFPLTVTSAQKNPTAFYLCASRSTLLVGYTFGSGTRLTVV.

This clonotype turned up a few times. The chain carries TRBV2 and TRBJ2-3, with 9 nucleotides matching TRBD1. This CDR3 is 15 amino acids long. Germline CDR1 is SNHLY and CDR2 is FYNNEI. J lost 4 bases, V lost 5 bases, and 7 bases had no gene match. The CDR3 DNA reads as TGTGCCAGCAGTCTACAGGGGGCGCAGGCAGATACGCAGTATTTT. As protein: CASSLQGAQADTQYF.

This clonotype came up many times. The chain couples TRBV5-1 to TRBJ2-5; D possibly corresponds to TRBD1 (5 bases). Germline CDR1 and CDR2: SGHRS and YFSETQ. Trimming removed 8 bases at V and 0 bases at J, with 11 bases between. The CDR3 runs to 13 residues. The CDR3 nucleotides are TGCGCCAGTAATGCAGGGAACCAAGAGACCCAGTACTTC. Encoded protein: CASNAGNQETQYF.

The chain combines TRBV4-3 with TRBJ1-5; D is unresolved. From germline, CDR1 is LGHNA and CDR2 YSLEER. V was trimmed by 1 base and J by 10 bases, leaving 11 bases between them. This CDR3 is 13 amino acids long. The CDR3 loop is CASSQGPDLPQHF. CDR3 DNA: TGCGCCAGCAGCCAAGGACCGGACCTACCCCAGCATTTT.

The table lists this clonotype with many counts. The V and J genes are TRBV6-6 and TRBJ2-5; D might be TRBD2 (5 bases). CDR3 length equals 17 residues. Trimming took 6 bases from V and 5 from J, leaving 25 bases between them. CDR1 and CDR2 from the germline V gene are MNHNY and SVGAGI (reference sequence). The CDR3 DNA reads TGTGCCAGCAGCCTTGCCGGCGGCGCAGGAGGTGGGGAGACCCAGTACTTC. Translated, it gives CASSLAGGAGGGETQYF.

Notes on this clonotype: Germline and junction disagree at one end, which may indicate a read error. The J gene is TRBJ2-5, the V gene TRBV5-1; TRBD2 agrees at 13 bases. The germline gives CDR1 SGHRS, CDR2 YFSETQ. This CDR3 has 17 residues. CDR3 in amino acids: CASSSPGQGTSGENQYF. CDR3 in DNA: TGCGCCAGCAGCTCTCCGGGACAGGGGACTAGCGGGGAGAACCAGTACTTC.

This clonotype was detected many times. This rearrangement joins TRBV7-9 to TRBJ2-1; the match to TRBD1 covers 11 bases. From germline, CDR1 is SEHNR and CDR2 FQNEAQ (reference sequence). This CDR3 comprises 15 residues. Unmatched junction bases numbered 6, after V lost 1 base and J lost 10 bases. Here the CDR3 DNA reads TGTGCCAGCAGCTTAGTGGGACAGGGGGGCCCAGAGCAGTTCTTC. Amino acids: CASSLVGQGGPEQFF. Combining the CDR3 with reference TRBV7-9 and TRBJ2-1 gives the whole variable domain DTGVSQNPRHKITKRGQNVTFRCDPISEHNRLYWYRQTLGQGPEFLTYFQNEAQLEKSRLLSDRFSAERPKGSFSTLEIQRTEQGDSAMYLCASSLVGQGGPEQFFGPGTRLTVL.

As DNA, the CDR3 is TGTGCCAGCAGTCCACCCGGCGGCAGGAGCAATCAGCCCCAGCATTTT. This translates into CASSPPGGRSNQPQHF. The chain combines TRBV6-2 or TRBV6-3 with TRBJ1-5; no clear D gene. V was trimmed by 5 bases and J by 1 base, leaving 15 bases between them. Germline CDR1 reads MNHEY; CDR2 reads SVGEGT. This CDR3 has 16 residues.

This clonotype was found a few times. The chain couples TRBV11-2 to TRBJ2-7; TRBD1 aligns across 9 bases. V was pared by 6 bases and J by 3 bases, with 3 bases of the junction left unmatched. The CDR3 loop spans 13 amino acids. Germline V lookup: CDR1 SGHAT, CDR2 FQNNGV. CDR3 DNA sequence: TGTGCCAGCAGTCGGACAGGGGACTACGAGCAGTACGTC. This encodes CASSRTGDYEQYV.

The V gene is TRBV24-1, the J gene TRBJ1-5; D unresolved. Per the germline V gene, CDR1 is KGHDR and CDR2 is SFDVKD. V lost 4 bases and J 9 bases, leaving 15 bases between the germline ends. The CDR3 sequence is 14 residues long. This CDR3 reads CATSDRKSLTPQHF. In DNA, the CDR3 is TGTGCCACCAGTGACCGGAAGTCCCTCACGCCCCAGCATTTT.

In its sample, this clonotype was seen a few times. The V call is TRBV12-3 or TRBV12-4, the J call TRBJ1-2; 7 bases are shared with TRBD1. This CDR3 spans 14 amino acids. Trimming cost V 4 bases and J 3 bases; bases outside gene matches: 5. CDR3: CASSSGGQDYGYTF. Written as DNA, the CDR3 is TGTGCCAGCAGTTCAGGGGGACAAGACTATGGCTACACCTTC.

This clonotype was counted only a few times. This chain uses TRBV3-1 with TRBJ1-2; D is perhaps TRBD1 (5 bases). This CDR3 has 17 residues. With 4 bases removed from V and 0 bases from J, the gap between germline ends came to 18 bases. CDR1 is LGHDT and CDR2 is YNNKEL in the germline V gene (reference sequence). The CDR3 spells CASSPYSEGISNYGYTF. The CDR3 coding sequence is TGTGCCAGCAGCCCCTACTCCGAGGGGATTTCTAACTATGGCTACACCTTC.